What follows describes a single T cell receptor (beta chain). Its target is not known. The sample originates from a study of cytomegalovirus exposure and HLA in healthy donors. Study background: Earlier findings included about 120 million unique TCR beta sequences obtained from 150 million to 200 million T cells. Study-level points and caveats: As was reported, the HLA-A and HLA-B alleles of most subjects were accurately predicted from TCR beta sequences.

In the PCR, 60 Vbeta and 13 Jbeta primers were used. The repertoire was sequenced with immunoSEQ multiplex PCR; TCRdb's copy has only in-frame clones and lacks some. This sample yields 150,000 to 160,000 clones, of which around 83% are seen a single time; around 2% belongs to the top ten. Between the trimmed V and J ends, which lost 7 bases and 5 bases, there was a span of 14 bases. The CDR3 totals 13 residues. From germline, CDR1 is MNHEY and CDR2 SMNVEV (reference sequence). V is TRBV27 and J is TRBJ2-5, with D possibly being TRBD1 (6 bases). This TCR was sampled from a young woman in good health and CMV-seronegative. The sample comprised PBMCs. The CDR3: CASKTYRVETQYF. CDR3 bases: TGTGCCAGCAAAACCTACAGGGTCGAGACCCAGTACTTC.